The source of this T cell receptor beta chain is a study of radiotherapy plus CTLA-4 blockade in lung cancer. The germline V gene encodes CDR1 SGDLS and CDR2 YYNGEE. The CDR3 runs 14 residues. V lost 0 bases and J lost 4, with 10 bases in between. Generated by immunoSEQ multiplex PCR, the TCRdb table keeps only in-frame clones and is missing some. The data hold 35,000 or so clones, with approximately 85% observed a single time. Study conclusions and caveats: Early blood T cell clone dynamics reportedly forecast response best, with interferon-beta. TCR clones originating in tumors grew in number in blood after radiotherapy plus ipilimumab.

Points on this clone: Antigen specificity is unknown.

The TCR was taken from a human donor with non-small cell lung cancer who had stable disease on radiotherapy plus ipilimumab. This material consisted of peripheral blood, taken from a patient treated with radiotherapy plus ipilimumab. This rearrangement joins TRBV9 to TRBJ1-1, with D perhaps TRBD1 (6 bases). The CDR3 nucleotides read TGTGCCAGCAGCGTAGAATTAGGGGGCACTGAAGCTTTCTTT. This translates into CASSVELGGTEAFF.